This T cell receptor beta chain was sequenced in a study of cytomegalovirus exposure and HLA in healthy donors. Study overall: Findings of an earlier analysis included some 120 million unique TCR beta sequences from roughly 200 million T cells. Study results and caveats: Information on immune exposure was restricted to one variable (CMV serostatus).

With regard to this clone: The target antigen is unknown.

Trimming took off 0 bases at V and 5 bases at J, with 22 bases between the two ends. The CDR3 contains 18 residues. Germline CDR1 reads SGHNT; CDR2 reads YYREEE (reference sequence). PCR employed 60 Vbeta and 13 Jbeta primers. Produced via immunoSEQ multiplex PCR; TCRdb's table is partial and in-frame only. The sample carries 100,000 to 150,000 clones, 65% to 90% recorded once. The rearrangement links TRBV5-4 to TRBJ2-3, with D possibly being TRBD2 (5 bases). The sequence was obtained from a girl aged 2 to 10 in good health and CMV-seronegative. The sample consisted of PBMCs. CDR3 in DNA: TGTGCCAGCAGCTTGGCCCCAGGACTCGGACCTGCGCGAGATACGCAGTATTTT. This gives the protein CASSLAPGLGPARDTQYF.